This entry lists 23 T cell receptor beta chains sequenced from one sample in a study of T cell repertoires in cytomegalovirus infection. A single record per CDR3 protein comes from TCRdb applying MiXCR to the reads. This table has roughly 340,000 distinct CDR3 sequences, under 35% appearing once. No antigens are known for them. Sequenced here: cultured PBMCs, sampled from culture after CMV antigen stimulation. The source of these receptors is a human donor in good health (CMV status not recorded). Some clones in this sample may be carry-over from other donors' samples.

This chain connects TRBV12-3 or TRBV12-4 to TRBJ2-1; the D call may be TRBD1 or TRBD2 (5 bases each). Trimming cost V 4 bases and J 10 bases, with 17 bases left between them. There are 14 residues in the CDR3. The CDR3 is CASSSHRPGTEQFF. As DNA, the CDR3 is TGTGCCAGCAGTTCCCACCGACCCGGGACCGAGCAGTTCTTC.

This clonotype was seen a handful of times. The CDR3 bases are TGTGCCAGCATGACAGTCTCCTTCTATAGCAATCAGCCCCAGCATTTT. As protein: CASMTVSFYSNQPQHF. V and J are TRBV28 and TRBJ1-5, with a possible D match to TRBD1 (5 bases). The CDR3 length is 16 residues. Germline V gene lookup returns CDR1 MDHEN and CDR2 SYDVKM. The V end lost 7 bases, the J end lost 0 bases, and 16 bases lay between the germline ends.

This clonotype has at least ten counts. V usage is TRBV28 and J usage is TRBJ1-1; 11 nucleotides line up with TRBD1. Germline trimming cut 5 bases from V and 5 bases from J; bases unmatched to any gene: 13. The V gene's germline CDR1 is MDHEN and CDR2 SYDVKM. The CDR3 is made up of 17 amino acids. The CDR3 loop reads CASSLPGQGGFITEAFF. The CDR3, as DNA: TGTGCCAGCAGTCTCCCGGGACAGGGGGGGTTCATAACTGAAGCTTTCTTT.

This clonotype was seen at least ten times. This chain connects TRBV7-2 to TRBJ2-7, with 10 bases that match TRBD2. V shed 1 base, J shed 6 bases, and the junction held 3 bases outside the gene matches. The CDR3 sequence is 14 residues long. Per germline, CDR1 SGHTA and CDR2 FQGNSA. CDR3 in DNA: TGTGCCAGCAGCTTAGGGAGGACTAGCGGCGAGCAGTACTTC. Its protein product is CASSLGRTSGEQYF.

The V call is TRBV20-1, the J call TRBJ2-3; 8 bases fit TRBD2. From germline, CDR1 is DFQATT and CDR2 SNEGSKA (reference sequence). This CDR3 has 13 amino acids. Trimming cost V 0 bases and J 7 bases; bases outside gene matches: 3. The CDR3 DNA follows: TGCAGTGCTAGAGATCGGGAGGGATATACGCAGTATTTT. Its translation: CSARDREGYTQYF.

V is TRBV5-5 and J is TRBJ2-5; a weak D match, TRBD1 (6 bases). The V and J ends lost 0 bases and 6 bases respectively, with 18 bases between them. Germline CDR1 SGHKS, CDR2 YYEKEE (reference sequence). The CDR3 sequence is 16 residues long. CDR3 coding DNA: TGTGCCAGCAGCTTGGCCCCTCCAGGGGCCGTGAAGACCCAGTACTTC. Encoded protein: CASSLAPPGAVKTQYF.

This clonotype was seen a handful of times. V usage is TRBV29-1 and J usage is TRBJ2-5; no clear D. The CDR3 totals 13 residues. Trimming stripped 4 bases from V and 0 bases from J, with 9 bases between. Germline CDR1 and CDR2: SQVTM and ANQGSEA. CDR3 region: CSVGIGNQETQYF. CDR3 DNA sequence: TGCAGCGTTGGTATCGGAAACCAAGAGACCCAGTACTTC.

About this clonotype: Given a much more abundant clone one base away, this may be a read error. The V call is TRBV7-2, the J call TRBJ1-4; D gene ambiguous. Germline V gene sequence: CDR1 SGHTA, CDR2 FQGNSA. The CDR3 totals 15 residues. CDR3: CASSLASSIGRKLIF. The CDR3 region has the DNA TGTGCCAGCAGCTTAGCATCCTCAATAGGACGAAAACTGATTTTT.

This clonotype was detected only a few times. V is TRBV12-5 and J is TRBJ1-2, with a weak D call TRBD1 (5 bases). The CDR3 runs to 13 residues. Per germline, CDR1 LGHNT and CDR2 FRNRAP. V lost 6 bases and J lost 3, with 11 bases in between. CDR3 loop: CASGRPGDYGYTF. The CDR3 nucleotides are TGTGCTAGTGGCCGCCCGGGGGACTATGGCTACACCTTC.

This rearrangement joins TRBV15 to TRBJ1-1; D gene ambiguous. With 0 bases removed from V and 1 base from J, the gap between germline ends came to 6 bases. The CDR3 contains 14 residues. Germline CDR1 LNHNV, CDR2 YYDKDF (reference sequence). CDR3 in DNA: TGTGCCACCAGCAGAGAGGAAGGGAACACTGAAGCTTTCTTT. It yields the protein CATSREEGNTEAFF.

The chain employs TRBV7-9 and TRBJ2-7; D gene unclear. There are 11 residues in the CDR3. The V end was cut by 5 bases, the J end by 4 bases, with 6 bases between. CDR1 and CDR2 from the germline V gene are SEHNR and FQNEAQ (reference sequence). Written as DNA, the CDR3 is TGTGCCAGCAGCCACTCTTACGAGCAGTACTTC. Residues: CASSHSYEQYF.

This clonotype came up a few times. V is TRBV4-1 and J is TRBJ1-1; no reliable D call. V dropped 3 bases and J dropped 0 bases, with 14 bases sitting between them. Looked up from germline, CDR1 is MGHRA and CDR2 is YSYEKL. The CDR3 has 16 amino acids. This CDR3 is CASSQPGRKLNTEAFF. The DNA for the CDR3 is TGCGCCAGCAGCCAGCCCGGACGGAAGCTGAACACTGAAGCTTTCTTT.

The chain joins TRBV6-1 to TRBJ1-5; D perhaps matches TRBD1 (5 bases). The CDR3 loop spans 13 amino acids. Per the germline V gene, CDR1 is MNHNS and CDR2 is SASEGT. V lost 8 bases, J lost 0 bases, and 8 bases lay in between. CDR3 sequence reads: CASLDSSNQPQHF. Here the CDR3 DNA reads TGTGCCAGCTTAGACAGTAGCAATCAGCCCCAGCATTTT.

The CDR3 nucleotides read TGTGCCAGCAGTTCGGGACAGGGTAACCACAGGGGCAGGGATACGCAGTATTTT. Its protein product is CASSSGQGNHRGRDTQYF. V gene TRBV7-6 combines with J gene TRBJ2-3; TRBD1 matches at 9 bases. The junction had 19 bases not matched to a gene; V was cut back by 6 bases and J by 6 bases. The V gene's germline CDR1 is SGHVS and CDR2 FNYEAQ. The CDR3 sequence is 18 residues long.

The chain has TRBV7-2 and TRBJ1-2; a weak D match, TRBD1 (6 bases). Trimming stripped 4 bases from V and 8 bases from J, with 8 bases between. From germline, CDR1 is SGHTA and CDR2 FQGNSA. This CDR3 region has 11 residues. CDR3 in DNA: TGTGCCAGCAGCTACAGGGAAGGCTACACCTTC. Translated, it gives CASSYREGYTF.

The chain joins TRBV20-1 to TRBJ2-1, with TRBD2 as a possible D gene (6 bases). The germline V gene has CDR1 DFQATT and CDR2 SNEGSKA (reference sequence). V was pared by 2 bases and J by 0 bases, with 8 bases between. The CDR3 is 14 residues long. The CDR3 sequence: CSARSGSSYNEQFF. As DNA, the CDR3 is TGCAGTGCTAGATCCGGGAGCTCCTACAATGAGCAGTTCTTC.

CDR3 DNA sequence: TGTGCCAGCAGCTCCTCGGGAACCTATGGCTACACCTTC. This encodes CASSSSGTYGYTF. The chain recombines TRBV11-2 with TRBJ1-2; D uncertain. The CDR3 is 13 residues long. CDR1 is SGHAT, CDR2 FQNNGV, per germline. Trimming took off 4 bases at V and 4 bases at J, with 10 bases between the two ends.

The chain recombines TRBV27 with TRBJ1-6; the match to TRBD1 covers 8 bases. The V and J ends lost 4 bases and 0 bases, in that order; junction bases with no gene match: 5. CDR3 length: 17 residues. Germline V gives CDR1 MNHEY, CDR2 SMNVEV (reference sequence). The CDR3 sequence is CASSSRTGSSYNSPLHF. The CDR3 nucleotides are TGTGCCAGCAGTTCAAGGACAGGGAGCTCCTATAATTCACCCCTCCACTTT.

The table lists this clonotype with many counts. The chain couples TRBV7-2 to TRBJ2-7; D is uncertain. The V and J ends lost 8 bases and 5 bases respectively, with 16 bases between them. CDR1 is SGHTA, CDR2 FQGNSA, per germline. There are 13 residues in the CDR3. The CDR3 loop is CASSLPPVHEQYF. As DNA, the CDR3 is TGTGCCAGCTCCCTCCCCCCGGTCCACGAGCAGTACTTC.

This CDR3 is CASSFSGAEQFF. CDR3 DNA sequence: TGTGCCAGCAGCTTTTCAGGGGCTGAGCAGTTCTTC. The chain is built from TRBV5-5 and TRBJ2-1, with D possibly matching TRBD1 (6 bases). This CDR3 has 12 amino acids. The germline gives CDR1 SGHKS, CDR2 YYEKEE (reference sequence). V was pared by 2 bases and J by 9 bases, with 9 bases between.

The chain joins TRBV4-2 to TRBJ2-7, with D unclear. Germline CDR1 is LGHNA and CDR2 is YNFKEQ. This CDR3 has 12 amino acids. Trimming took 0 bases from V and 2 from J, leaving 2 bases between them. The CDR3 spells CASSQDAYEQYF. DNA of the CDR3: TGTGCCAGCAGCCAAGATGCCTACGAGCAGTACTTC.

This clonotype was observed a few times. This chain connects TRBV19 to TRBJ2-7; D is unclear. This CDR3 comprises 15 residues. Trimming took 5 bases from V and 1 from J, leaving 15 bases between them. Germline V gene lookup returns CDR1 LNHDA and CDR2 SQIVND (reference sequence). In nucleotides, the CDR3 is TGTGCCAGTAGTCCCGGTAAGGGATTATCCTACGAGCAGTACTTC. This sequence encodes CASSPGKGLSYEQYF.

The table lists this clonotype with many counts. The chain combines TRBV6-1 with TRBJ2-5; D remains ambiguous. Trimming removed 5 bases from V and 3 bases from J, with 43 bases in between. Germline-derived CDR1 and CDR2 are MNHNS and SASEGT. The CDR3 sequence is 24 residues long. The CDR3, as DNA: TGTGCCAGCAGTTCCCCCGCGAATTCCGGGTGGCCAAGGCGGAAGCCCTCAGATAAAGAGACCCAGTACTTC. It yields the protein CASSSPANSGWPRRKPSDKETQYF.